This TCR beta chain came from a study of T cell responses to AZD1222 COVID-19 vaccine. Overall study findings and caveats: Close to half of all spike-specific TCRs reportedly target regions of the variants that are unmutated. Among those given AZD1222, only six or seven were seropositive at baseline. No repertoire was sampled before or during the peak T cell response, only after it. Donors, mostly white British, included more females; clonal diversity was possibly underestimated.

V lost 3 bases to trimming and J lost 14 bases, with 12 bases between them. Germline CDR1 reads SEHNR; CDR2 reads FQNEAQ (reference sequence). The CDR3 is 11 residues long. For this clone: Its antigen is not identified.

TCRdb's table, derived via immunoSEQ multiplex PCR, lists solely in-frame clones and lacks some. The table has about 150,000 clones, around 89% seen once. The receptor was derived from an adult in good health. The rearrangement joins TRBV7-9 to TRBJ2-3; D ambiguous. The material sequenced was peripheral blood, taken on day 0 of AZD1222 vaccination. The CDR3, as DNA: TGTGCCAGCAGCTTTTCCCAGGCCGTGTATTTT. It specifies CASSFSQAVYF.